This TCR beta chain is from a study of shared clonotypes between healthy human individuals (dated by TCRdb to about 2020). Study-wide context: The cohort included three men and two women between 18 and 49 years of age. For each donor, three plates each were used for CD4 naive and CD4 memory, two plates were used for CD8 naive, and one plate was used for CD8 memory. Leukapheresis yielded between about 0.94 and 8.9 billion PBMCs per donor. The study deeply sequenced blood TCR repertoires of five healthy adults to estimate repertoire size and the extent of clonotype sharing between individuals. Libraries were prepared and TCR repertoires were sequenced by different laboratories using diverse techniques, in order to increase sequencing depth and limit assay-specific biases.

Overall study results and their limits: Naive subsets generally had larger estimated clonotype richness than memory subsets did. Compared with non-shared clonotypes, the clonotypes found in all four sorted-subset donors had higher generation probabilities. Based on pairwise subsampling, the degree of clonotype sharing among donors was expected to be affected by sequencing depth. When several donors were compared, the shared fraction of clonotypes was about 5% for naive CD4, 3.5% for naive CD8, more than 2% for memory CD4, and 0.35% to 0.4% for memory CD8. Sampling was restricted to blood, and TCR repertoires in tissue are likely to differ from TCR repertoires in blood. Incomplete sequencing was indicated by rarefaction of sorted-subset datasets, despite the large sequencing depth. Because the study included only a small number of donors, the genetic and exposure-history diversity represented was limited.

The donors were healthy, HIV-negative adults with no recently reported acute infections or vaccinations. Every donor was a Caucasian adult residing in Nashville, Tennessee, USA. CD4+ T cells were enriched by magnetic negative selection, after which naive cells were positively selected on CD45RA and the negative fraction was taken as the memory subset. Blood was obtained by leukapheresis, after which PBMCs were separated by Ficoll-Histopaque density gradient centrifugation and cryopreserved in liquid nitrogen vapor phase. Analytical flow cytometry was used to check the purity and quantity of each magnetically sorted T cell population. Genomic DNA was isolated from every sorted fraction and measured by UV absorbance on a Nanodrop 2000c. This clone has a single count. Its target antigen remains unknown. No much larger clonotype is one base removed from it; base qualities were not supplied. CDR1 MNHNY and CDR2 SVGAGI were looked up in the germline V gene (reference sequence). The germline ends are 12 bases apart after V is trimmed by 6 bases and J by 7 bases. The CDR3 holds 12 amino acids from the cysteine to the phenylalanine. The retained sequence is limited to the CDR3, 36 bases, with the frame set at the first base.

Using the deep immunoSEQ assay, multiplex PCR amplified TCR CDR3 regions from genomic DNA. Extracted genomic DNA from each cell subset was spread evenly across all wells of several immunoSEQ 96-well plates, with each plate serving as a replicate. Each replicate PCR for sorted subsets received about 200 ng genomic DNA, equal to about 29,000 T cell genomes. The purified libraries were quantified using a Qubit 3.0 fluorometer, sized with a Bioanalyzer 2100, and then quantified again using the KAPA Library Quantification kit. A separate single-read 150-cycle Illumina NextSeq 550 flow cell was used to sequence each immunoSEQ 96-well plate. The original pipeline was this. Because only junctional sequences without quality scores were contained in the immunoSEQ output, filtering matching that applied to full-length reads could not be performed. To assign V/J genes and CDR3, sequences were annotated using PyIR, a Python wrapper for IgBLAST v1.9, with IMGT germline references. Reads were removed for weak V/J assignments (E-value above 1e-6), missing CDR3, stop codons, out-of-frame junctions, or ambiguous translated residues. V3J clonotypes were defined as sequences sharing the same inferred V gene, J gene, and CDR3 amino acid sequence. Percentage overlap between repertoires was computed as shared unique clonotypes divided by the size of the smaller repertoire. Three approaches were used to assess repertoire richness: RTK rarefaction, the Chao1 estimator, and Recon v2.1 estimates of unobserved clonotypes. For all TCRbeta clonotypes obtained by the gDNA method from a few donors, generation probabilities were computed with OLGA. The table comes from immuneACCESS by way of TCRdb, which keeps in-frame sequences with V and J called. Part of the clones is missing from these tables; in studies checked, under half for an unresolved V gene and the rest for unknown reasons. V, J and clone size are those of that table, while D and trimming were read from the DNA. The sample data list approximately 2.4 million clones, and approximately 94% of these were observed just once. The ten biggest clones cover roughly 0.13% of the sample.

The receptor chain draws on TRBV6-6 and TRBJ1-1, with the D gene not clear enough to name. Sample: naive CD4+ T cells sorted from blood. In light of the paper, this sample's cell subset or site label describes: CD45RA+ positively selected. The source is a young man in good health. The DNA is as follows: TGTGCCAGCAGAACGGGAGGTCTTGAAGCTTTCTTT. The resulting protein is CASRTGGLEAFF.